One and the same sample provided the 32 T cell receptor beta chains below, sequenced in a study of blood T cell repertoires in COVID-19. Libraries were prepared by immunoSEQ multiplex PCR; TCRdb keeps only in-frame clonotypes and omits some of them. The sample holds approximately 70,000 clones, about 80% seen once. Sequencing used peripheral blood. These receptors all stem from a woman between 70 and 85 years old with acute or convalescent COVID-19.

The J gene is TRBJ1-5, the V gene TRBV6-5; maybe TRBD1 (6 bases). Deletions cut 6 bases from V and 2 bases from J, with 14 bases between. The CDR3 has 15 residues. Germline loops: CDR1 MNHEY, CDR2 SVGAGI. In DNA, the CDR3 is TGTGCCAGCAGATTGGACAGCGGGGGCAATCAGCCCCAGCATTTT. Its protein product is CASRLDSGGNQPQHF.

The genes are TRBV4-1 and TRBJ2-2; no clear D. V dropped 2 bases and J dropped 2 bases, with 9 bases sitting between them. CDR3 length: 15 residues. Germline CDR1 MGHRA, CDR2 YSYEKL. The CDR3 bases are TGCGCCAGCAGCCAATTAACAGTTAACACCGGGGAGCTGTTTTTT. Residues: CASSQLTVNTGELFF.

The chain carries TRBV11-2 and TRBJ2-5; 9 bases fit TRBD1. Unmatched junction bases numbered 9, after V lost 3 bases and J lost 4 bases. CDR1 is SGHAT, CDR2 FQNNGV, per germline. This CDR3 comprises 16 residues. CDR3 DNA: TGTGCCAGCAGCTTGATGGGGACAGGGATTCGAGAGACCCAGTACTTC. Encoded protein: CASSLMGTGIRETQYF.

A single count supports this clone. The genes are TRBV11-2 and TRBJ2-1; D may be TRBD2 (6 bases). CDR3 length: 14 residues. V lost 8 bases and J 0 bases, leaving 11 bases between the germline ends. Per the germline V gene, CDR1 is SGHAT and CDR2 is FQNNGV. The CDR3: CASRGKSSYNEQFF. CDR3 bases: TGTGCCAGCCGCGGGAAAAGCTCCTACAATGAGCAGTTCTTC. Full variable domain (outside the CDR3, taken from reference TRBV11-2 and TRBJ2-1): EAGVAQSPRYKIIEKRQSVAFWCNPISGHATLYWYQQILGQGPKLLIQFQNNGVVDDSQLPKDRFSAERLKGVDSTLKIQPAKLEDSAVYLCASRGKSSYNEQFFGPGTRLTVL.

V usage is TRBV9 and J usage is TRBJ2-5, with TRBD1 matching 7 bases. Germline assignment: CDR1 SGDLS and CDR2 YYNGEE. This CDR3 spans 15 amino acids. V trimming: 5 bases; J trimming: 5 bases; junction bases outside the gene matches: 12. CDR3 in amino acids: CASSAAAGGQETQYF. The CDR3 DNA reads TGTGCCAGCAGTGCCGCTGCTGGGGGACAGGAGACCCAGTACTTC.

The chain is built from TRBV6-5 and TRBJ2-5; perhaps TRBD2 as D (6 bases). The CDR3 spans 13 residues. Between the trimmed V and J ends, which lost 7 bases and 5 bases, there was a span of 14 bases. From germline, CDR1 is MNHEY and CDR2 SVGAGI. CDR3 DNA sequence: TGTGCCAGCACTCCTAGGCTAGCGGAGACCCAGTACTTC. Translation: CASTPRLAETQYF.

The J gene is TRBJ1-1, the V gene TRBV19; no reliable D call. CDR1 is LNHDA and CDR2 is SQIVND in the germline V gene (reference sequence). The CDR3 sequence is 14 residues long. V was trimmed by 5 bases and J by 0 bases, leaving 10 bases between them. The CDR3 reads CASSPQVVNTEAFF. The DNA for the CDR3 is TGTGCCAGTAGTCCCCAGGTAGTGAACACTGAAGCTTTCTTT.

The chain combines TRBV7-2 with TRBJ1-1, with 9 positions matching TRBD1. V shed 4 bases and J 1 base; nucleotides not matched to a gene: 7. The CDR3 is made up of 16 amino acids. Germline V CDR1 and CDR2: SGHTA, FQGNSA. The CDR3 reads CASSSGQGVWNTEAFF. CDR3 DNA: TGTGCCAGCAGCTCGGGACAGGGAGTTTGGAACACTGAAGCTTTCTTT.

The chain joins TRBV7-3 to TRBJ2-1; 10 nucleotides align to TRBD1. Germline V gives CDR1 SGHTA, CDR2 FQGTGA. The CDR3 runs to 16 residues. Trimming cost V 5 bases and J 6 bases; bases outside gene matches: 10. As DNA, the CDR3 is TGTGCCAGCAGCGCCAACCCGGGACAGGGGACCAATGAGCAGTTCTTC. It translates to CASSANPGQGTNEQFF.

This clone was recorded only once. The rearrangement links TRBV28 to TRBJ2-7; 10 bases agree with TRBD2. The germline gives CDR1 MDHEN, CDR2 SYDVKM. The CDR3 has 15 amino acids. The ends lost 3 bases at V and 0 bases at J; junction bases unmatched: 2. CDR3 coding DNA: TGTGCCAGCAGTTTGATAGCGGGGGGCTCCTACGAGCAGTACTTC. Amino acids: CASSLIAGGSYEQYF. Supplemented by reference TRBV28 and TRBJ2-7, the full variable domain reads DVKVTQSSRYLVKRTGEKVFLECVQDMDHENMFWYRQDPGLGLRLIYFSYDVKMKEKGDIPEGYSVSREKKERFSLILESASTNQTSMYLCASSLIAGGSYEQYFGPGTRLTVT.

The chain joins TRBV5-1 to TRBJ1-2, with TRBD1 as a possible D gene (5 bases). V was shortened by 3 bases and J by 3 bases, with 9 bases between the two germline ends. The CDR3 runs to 13 residues. Germline V gene data show CDR1 as SGHRS and CDR2 as YFSETQ. Here the CDR3 DNA reads TGCGCCAGCAGCTCTACGACAGACTATGGCTACACCTTC. The encoded protein is CASSSTTDYGYTF. Full variable domain (rest looked up from reference TRBV5-1 and TRBJ1-2): KAGVTQTPRYLIKTRGQQVTLSCSPISGHRSVSWYQQTPGQGLQFLFEYFSETQRNKGNFPGRFSGRQFSNSRSEMNVSTLELGDSALYLCASSSTTDYGYTFGSGTRLTVV.

The rearrangement joins TRBV19 to TRBJ1-2; 9 bases fit TRBD1. CDR1 and CDR2 (germline): LNHDA, SQIVND (reference sequence). The CDR3 is 14 residues long. J gave up 7 bases and V 6 bases, and 9 bases lay outside the gene matches. Here the CDR3 reads CASSPTGGISGYTF. The DNA of the CDR3 is TGTGCCAGTAGCCCTACAGGGGGCATAAGTGGCTACACCTTC.

The chain employs TRBV4-1 and TRBJ1-5, with a possible D match to TRBD1 (5 bases). Germline V CDR1 and CDR2: MGHRA, YSYEKL. The CDR3 is 16 residues long. Trimming cost V 0 bases and J 6 bases, with 15 bases left between them. CDR3 sequence: CASSQEGLGQGQPQHF. The CDR3 region has the DNA TGCGCCAGCAGCCAAGAAGGTCTGGGGCAGGGTCAGCCCCAGCATTTT.

The chain carries TRBV19 and TRBJ1-5; D gene ambiguous. The germline gives CDR1 LNHDA, CDR2 SQIVND (reference sequence). V was pared by 3 bases and J by 2 bases, with 11 bases between. This CDR3 has 15 residues. The CDR3 is CASSISGIGNQPQHF. The CDR3 DNA is TGTGCCAGTAGTATTTCGGGGATAGGCAATCAGCCCCAGCATTTT.

V gene TRBV5-1 combines with J gene TRBJ1-1; the D gene is possibly TRBD1 (5 bases). Germline CDR1 is SGHRS and CDR2 is YFSETQ. This CDR3 is built from 14 residues. V dropped 4 bases and J dropped 4 bases, with 14 bases sitting between them. CDR3 residues: CASSPGPGGTEAFF. In DNA form, the CDR3 reads TGCGCCAGCAGCCCGGGACCGGGAGGCACTGAAGCTTTCTTT.

The genes are TRBV29-1 and TRBJ1-2; D gene ambiguous. CDR3 length: 12 residues. CDR1 is SQVTM and CDR2 is ANQGSEA in the germline V gene. The V gene lost 7 bases and the J gene lost 2 bases, with 11 bases spanning the gap. The CDR3 nucleotides read TGCAGCGCCCGCGGGGAGAACTATGGCTACACCTTC. Translating gives CSARGENYGYTF.

The J gene is TRBJ1-2, the V gene TRBV5-4, with D perhaps TRBD1 (5 bases). The CDR3 consists of 12 residues. Trimming removed 3 bases at V and 4 bases at J, with 7 bases between. From germline, CDR1 is SGHNT and CDR2 YYREEE (reference sequence). The CDR3 loop reads CASSSDSYGYTF. The CDR3 DNA reads as TGTGCCAGCAGCTCTGACAGCTATGGCTACACCTTC.

CDR3 loop: CASSRSIQARNQPQHF. CDR3 sequence (DNA): TGTGCCAGCAGTCGTTCGATTCAGGCTCGCAATCAGCCCCAGCATTTT. This sequence joins TRBV6-2 or TRBV6-3 and TRBJ1-5; D gene uncertain. Trimming pared 5 bases from V and 2 bases from J, leaving 16 bases between. Germline V gives CDR1 MNHEY, CDR2 SVGEGT. CDR3 length: 16 residues.

V is TRBV11-2 and J is TRBJ1-6, with D uncertain. Trimming took off 4 bases at V and 9 bases at J, with 19 bases between the two ends. This CDR3 spans 16 amino acids. The germline CDR1 and CDR2 sequences are SGHAT and FQNNGV. The CDR3 spells CASSSNPGPGSSPLHF. The CDR3 coding sequence is TGTGCCAGCAGCTCTAACCCCGGTCCGGGATCTTCACCCCTCCACTTT.

The genes are TRBV29-1 and TRBJ2-1; 7 positions match TRBD2. This CDR3 has 16 residues. With V trimmed by 4 bases and J by 2 bases, 11 bases remained unmatched. Germline values: CDR1 SQVTM, CDR2 ANQGSEA. CDR3 in DNA: TGCAGCGTTGTACGAACGGGTCTAGCGGCCTACAATGAGCAGTTCTTC. Its protein is CSVVRTGLAAYNEQFF.

V and J are TRBV9 and TRBJ2-7; 7 bases are a match to TRBD1. Germline V CDR1 and CDR2: SGDLS, YYNGEE. V lost 4 bases, J lost 4 bases, and 11 bases stayed unmatched. CDR3 length: 15 amino acids. This CDR3 is CASSRLGDSEYEQYF. The CDR3 DNA follows: TGTGCCAGCAGCCGTCTTGGGGACAGCGAATACGAGCAGTACTTC.

This clone was observed a handful of times. The chain is built from TRBV19 and TRBJ2-1, with TRBD2 matching 7 bases. The CDR3 is 15 amino acids. The germline CDR1 and CDR2 sequences are LNHDA and SQIVND (reference sequence). Germline trimming cut 3 bases from V and 1 base from J; bases unmatched to any gene: 3. As DNA, the CDR3 is TGTGCCAGTAGTATGGGGGGAGGGTCCTACAATGAGCAGTTCTTC. Translating it yields CASSMGGGSYNEQFF.

The chain links TRBV5-8 to TRBJ1-1; weak D call: TRBD1 (6 bases). Trimming removed 0 bases from V and 11 bases from J, with 17 bases in between. The CDR3 is 14 residues long. The germline V gene encodes CDR1 SGHTS and CDR2 YDEGEE. Here the CDR3 reads CASSLGGTIYWAFF. CDR3 coding DNA: TGTGCCAGCAGCTTGGGAGGGACAATCTACTGGGCTTTCTTT.

This clone was detected a few times. The CDR3 loop reads CASSQGAGEKLFF. As DNA, the CDR3 is TGTGCCAGCTCCCAGGGGGCCGGTGAAAAACTGTTTTTT. J is TRBJ1-4 and V is TRBV18; 8 bases line up with TRBD1. The V gene end was trimmed by 6 bases and the J gene end by 7 bases; junction bases not matched to a gene: 4. Germline assignment: CDR1 KGHSH and CDR2 LQKENI. The length of the CDR3 is 13 residues.

With regard to this clone: Germline is not matched at one junction end, which may reflect a read error. The CDR3 protein is CASSGTSGGIHF. In DNA, the CDR3 is TGTGCCAGCAGTGGGACTAGCGGGGGGATACACTTC. V is TRBV9 and J is TRBJ2-7, with 15 bases fitting TRBD2. Germline CDR1 reads SGDLS; CDR2 reads YYNGEE. CDR3 length: 12 residues.

The J gene is TRBJ1-2, the V gene TRBV5-4; 12 bases line up with TRBD1. Germline V lookup: CDR1 SGHNT, CDR2 YYREEE (reference sequence). V lost 5 bases, J lost 7 bases, and 9 bases stayed unmatched. There are 15 residues in the CDR3. Written as DNA, the CDR3 is TGTGCCAGCAGATGGACGGGACAGGGGGCGGGTGGCTACACCTTC. Translated, it gives CASRWTGQGAGGYTF.

V and J are TRBV5-1 and TRBJ1-1, with TRBD1 identical over 7 bases. Germline V CDR1 and CDR2: SGHRS, YFSETQ. Trimming removed 0 bases from V and 4 bases from J; junction bases left unmatched: 6. The CDR3 is 15 residues long. CDR3 sequence: CASSLEGQLLTEAFF. The DNA of the CDR3 is TGCGCCAGCAGCTTGGAGGGACAGCTACTCACTGAAGCTTTCTTT.

The chain is built from TRBV29-1 and TRBJ2-5; 9 positions agree with TRBD1. The germline gives CDR1 SQVTM, CDR2 ANQGSEA. V trimming: 6 bases; J trimming: 1 base; junction bases outside the gene matches: 0. The length of the CDR3 is 12 residues. The CDR3 DNA sequence: TGCAGCGTGGACAGGGGCCAAGAGACCCAGTACTTC. Translation gives CSVDRGQETQYF. Variable domain in full (rest from reference TRBV29-1 and TRBJ2-5): SAVISQKPSRDICQRGTSLTIQCQVDSQVTMMFWYRQQPGQSLTLIATANQGSEATYESGFVIDKFPISRPNLTFSTLTVSNMSPEDSSIYLCSVDRGQETQYFGPGTRLLVL.

This clone was seen a few times. The chain couples TRBV27 to TRBJ1-2, with D perhaps matching TRBD1 (6 bases). The V gene's germline CDR1 is MNHEY and CDR2 SMNVEV (reference sequence). V was cut by 9 bases and J by 8 bases, with 16 bases left in between. The CDR3 extends over 12 amino acids. CDR3 DNA sequence: TGTGCCAGTCGGGGGGGGGCGAGAGGCTACACCTTC. Translated: CASRGGARGYTF.

This clone appeared many times. This rearrangement joins TRBV7-3 to TRBJ2-3; D perhaps matches TRBD1 (6 bases). This CDR3 is 16 amino acids long. CDR1 is SGHTA and CDR2 is FQGTGA in the germline V gene. V was shortened by 2 bases and J by 5 bases, with 17 bases between the two germline ends. CDR3 protein: CASSLLGAPKGDTQYF. The DNA of the CDR3 is TGTGCCAGCAGCTTACTGGGGGCCCCGAAAGGAGATACGCAGTATTTT.

The genes are TRBV5-1 and TRBJ1-3, with 9 bases aligning to TRBD1. The CDR3 runs to 18 residues. The V gene's germline CDR1 is SGHRS and CDR2 YFSETQ. Trimming removed 1 base from V and 0 bases from J; junction bases left unmatched: 8. DNA for the CDR3: TGCGCCAGCAGCTTGCTGGGGACAGGGATGTCCTCTGGAAACACCATATATTTT. The encoded protein is CASSLLGTGMSSGNTIYF.

The chain combines TRBV19 with TRBJ1-2, with 7 bases lining up with TRBD1. This CDR3 has 15 amino acids. Losses at the gene ends were 5 bases for V and 3 bases for J; bases not matched to a gene: 9. CDR1 is LNHDA, CDR2 SQIVND, per germline (reference sequence). CDR3 nucleotides: TGTGCCAGTAGTCTTACTAAGGGACAGTACTATGGCTACACCTTC. Protein: CASSLTKGQYYGYTF.